Following are 29 T cell receptor beta chains from one sample sequenced in a study of blood T cell repertoires in COVID-19 (TCRdb year 2020). Receptors were amplified or captured by the immunoSEQ multiplex PCR assay. As stored in TCRdb, this immuneACCESS dataset retains in-frame rearrangements with V and J assigned. A fraction of the clones does not appear; measured against another copy, unresolved V genes explain less than half of the discrepancy, and the remainder lacks a known reason. The sample table contains a few hundred thousand clones; only one count was recorded for approximately 90% of them. Jointly, the top ten make up roughly 0.78% of the sample. Sequencing was carried out using peripheral blood. The receptors originated from a man aged 18 to 29 with COVID-19, enrolled during active disease.

The genes are TRBV19 and TRBJ1-5; 7 bases are shared with TRBD1. This CDR3 is 15 amino acids long. In germline, CDR1 is LNHDA, CDR2 SQIVND (reference sequence). With 4 bases clipped from V and 7 bases from J, the junction kept 10 bases outside the gene matches. Here the CDR3 reads CASSRNRQGWQPQHF. DNA of the CDR3: TGTGCCAGTAGTAGAAATAGACAGGGCTGGCAGCCCCAGCATTTT.

The chain couples TRBV5-4 to TRBJ2-7; 7 nucleotides align to TRBD1. CDR3 length: 14 amino acids. Germline values: CDR1 SGHNT, CDR2 YYREEE (reference sequence). The J segment lost 4 bases and the V segment lost 4 bases, leaving 8 bases of the junction unmatched. The CDR3 DNA is TGTGCCAGCAGCAACGACAGGGCCCCGTACGAGCAGTACTTC. It yields the protein CASSNDRAPYEQYF.

The chain joins TRBV2 to TRBJ2-4; TRBD1 matches 8 bases. The V segment lost 8 bases and the J segment 8 bases; nucleotides outside the gene matches: 8. Germline values: CDR1 SNHLY, CDR2 FYNNEI. This CDR3 is 13 amino acids long. DNA of the CDR3: TGTGCCAGCTTCAATGGACAGGGTGACATTCAGTACTTC. Its translation: CASFNGQGDIQYF.

This chain joins TRBV13 and TRBJ2-1; 9 bases align to TRBD2. This CDR3 has 16 residues. Germline assignment: CDR1 PRHDT and CDR2 FYEKMQ (reference sequence). J gave up 6 bases and V 5 bases, and 11 bases lay outside the gene matches. The CDR3 sequence: CASSQGSGLALNEQFF. Here the CDR3 DNA reads TGTGCCAGCAGCCAAGGCTCGGGACTAGCCCTCAATGAGCAGTTCTTC.

The chain links TRBV10-3 to TRBJ1-2; possibly TRBD1 for D (6 bases). Germline V gene sequence: CDR1 ENHRY, CDR2 SYGVKD. The CDR3 totals 13 residues. V was shortened by 6 bases and J by 6 bases, with 14 bases between the two germline ends. CDR3 sequence reads: CAIRTTGLNGYTF. The DNA for the CDR3 is TGTGCCATCAGAACAACAGGGCTTAATGGCTACACCTTC.

The chain couples TRBV14 to TRBJ1-1; D uncertain. From germline, CDR1 is SGHDN and CDR2 FVKESK. CDR3 length: 15 residues. The germline V and J ends were trimmed by 0 bases and 1 base, with 9 bases remaining between them. The CDR3 loop is CASSQDHNRNTEAFF. As DNA, the CDR3 is TGTGCCAGCAGCCAAGATCATAACAGGAACACTGAAGCTTTCTTT. The full variable domain, its missing parts supplied by reference TRBV14 and TRBJ1-1, is EAGVTQFPSHSVIEKGQTVTLRCDPISGHDNLYWYRRVMGKEIKFLLHFVKESKQDESGMPNNRFLAERTGGTYSTLKVQPAELEDSGVYFCASSQDHNRNTEAFFGQGTRLTVV.

CDR3 residues: CASGDNGGYEQYF. DNA for the CDR3: TGTGCCAGCGGAGACAACGGGGGGTACGAGCAGTACTTC. The chain uses TRBV6-5 and TRBJ2-7, with TRBD2 identical over 7 bases. The CDR3 has 13 residues. Looked up from germline, CDR1 is MNHEY and CDR2 is SVGAGI. Trimming at V came to 8 bases and at J to 4 bases, leaving 8 bases not matched to a gene.

This chain links TRBV3-1 (or the pseudogene TRBV3-2) with TRBJ1-6; D is uncertain. CDR3 length equals 12 residues. From germline, CDR1 is LGHDT and CDR2 YNNKEL (reference sequence). V was pared by 0 bases and J by 14 bases, with 8 bases between. This chain's CDR3 is CASSQEGRALHF. The CDR3 DNA is TGTGCCAGCAGCCAAGAGGGGAGGGCCCTCCACTTT.

This clone appeared a few times. CDR3 in amino acids: CASSSQKWSGLYGYTF. CDR3 nucleotides: TGTGCCAGCAGCTCACAGAAGTGGTCCGGCCTCTATGGCTACACCTTC. The rearrangement links TRBV7-9 to TRBJ1-2; D unresolved. Germline V gene sequence: CDR1 SEHNR, CDR2 FQNEAQ (reference sequence). Trimming took off 4 bases at V and 4 bases at J, with 19 bases between the two ends. This CDR3 has 16 residues. Filled out from reference TRBV7-9 and TRBJ1-2, the complete variable domain reads DTGVSQNPRHKITKRGQNVTFRCDPISEHNRLYWYRQTLGQGPEFLTYFQNEAQLEKSRLLSDRFSAERPKGSFSTLEIQRTEQGDSAMYLCASSSQKWSGLYGYTFGSGTRLTVV.

Here the CDR3 DNA reads TGTGCCAGCAGCCCGAGACTTTACACCGGGGAGCTGTTTTTT. Translating gives CASSPRLYTGELFF. J is TRBJ2-2 and V is TRBV3-1 (or the pseudogene TRBV3-2); D gene unclear. This CDR3 is built from 14 residues. The ends were cut back, 4 bases at V and 3 bases at J, with 9 bases in the middle. CDR1 LGHDT and CDR2 YNNKEL come from the germline V gene (reference sequence).

The CDR3 nucleotides read TGTGCCAGCACCCCCCGGGACAGGGGGAGCTACGAGCAGTACTTC. It specifies CASTPRDRGSYEQYF. This chain joins TRBV3-1 (or the pseudogene TRBV3-2) and TRBJ2-7, with 11 positions matching TRBD1. Trimming cost V 7 bases and J 3 bases; bases outside gene matches: 8. Germline V gene sequence: CDR1 LGHDT, CDR2 YNNKEL (reference sequence). The CDR3 runs to 15 residues.

V usage is TRBV19 and J usage is TRBJ1-1; 8 bases are shared with TRBD1. V dropped 0 bases and J dropped 7; count of bases not matched to a gene: 7. The CDR3 covers 15 residues. CDR1 is LNHDA and CDR2 is SQIVND in the germline V gene (reference sequence). This chain's CDR3 is CASSIDDRGRGEAFF. The CDR3 nucleotides read TGTGCCAGTAGTATAGATGACAGGGGAAGGGGTGAAGCTTTCTTT.

This sequence joins TRBV7-5 and TRBJ1-2; the table's D call TRBD1 went unverified against the DNA. TRBV7-5 is labeled a pseudogene. The CDR3 covers 14 residues. This CDR3 reads CVRSFDRDGYGYTF. DNA for the CDR3: TGTGTCAGAAGCTTTGACAGGGACGGCTATGGCTACACCTTC.

The rearrangement links TRBV9 to TRBJ1-4; 11 bases map to TRBD1. With V trimmed by 5 bases and J by 6 bases, 3 bases remained unmatched. From germline, CDR1 is SGDLS and CDR2 YYNGEE. The CDR3 sequence is 14 residues long. The CDR3 bases are TGTGCCAGCAGTCCGGGACAGGGGGATGAAAAACTGTTTTTT. Translating gives CASSPGQGDEKLFF.

The rearrangement joins TRBV4-1 to TRBJ1-2; TRBD1 is a possible D gene (5 bases). Trimming took 4 bases from V and 2 from J, leaving 14 bases between them. CDR1 is MGHRA, CDR2 YSYEKL, per germline. The CDR3 contains 15 residues. The CDR3 DNA follows: TGCGCCAGCAGCCCCCTGGGGGGGAGAAACTATGGCTACACCTTC. Translated: CASSPLGGRNYGYTF.

This sequence joins TRBV6-6 and TRBJ2-3, with TRBD2 as a possible D gene (6 bases). Germline lookup yields CDR1 MNHNY and CDR2 SVGAGI (reference sequence). Trimming left V 6 bases short and J 4 bases short, with 11 bases between. The CDR3 is made up of 13 amino acids. As DNA, the CDR3 is TGTGCCAGCAGCGGGGGAAGGGCAGATACGCAGTATTTT. This gives the protein CASSGGRADTQYF.

The V call is TRBV27, the J call TRBJ2-7; 10 bases are a match to TRBD1. The V gene end was trimmed by 8 bases and the J gene end by 4 bases; junction bases not matched to a gene: 11. This CDR3 has 15 amino acids. In germline, CDR1 is MNHEY, CDR2 SMNVEV (reference sequence). CDR3 region: CASRDSGQGLYEQYF. For the CDR3, the DNA is TGTGCCAGCCGCGACTCGGGACAGGGGTTATACGAGCAGTACTTC.

The V and J genes are TRBV13 and TRBJ2-1, with TRBD1 matching 8 bases. CDR3 length: 17 residues. Trimming took 1 base from V and 2 from J; bases not matched to a gene: 7. Germline lookup yields CDR1 PRHDT and CDR2 FYEKMQ (reference sequence). CDR3 protein: CASSLVQGANPYNEQFF. The CDR3 DNA is TGTGCCAGCAGCTTAGTCCAGGGGGCGAATCCCTACAATGAGCAGTTCTTC.

The rearrangement uses TRBV28 and TRBJ2-3; TRBD1 matches 8 bases. CDR3 length: 15 residues. Per the germline V gene, CDR1 is MDHEN and CDR2 is SYDVKM. Trimming at V came to 5 bases and at J to 5 bases, leaving 9 bases not matched to a gene. The CDR3 DNA reads as TGTGCCAGCAGTCCAGGGGCACAGGGGGTAGATACGCAGTATTTT. Amino acid sequence: CASSPGAQGVDTQYF.

The rearrangement uses TRBV7-9 and TRBJ2-7; weak D call: TRBD1 (5 bases). This CDR3 region has 15 residues. V lost 2 bases to trimming and J lost 2 bases, with 13 bases between them. Per the germline V gene, CDR1 is SEHNR and CDR2 is FQNEAQ (reference sequence). The CDR3 nucleotides are TGTGCCAGCAGCTTACGGAGCAGGGAAGCCTACGAGCAGTACTTC. It encodes CASSLRSREAYEQYF.

The gene calls are TRBV2 and TRBJ2-6, with TRBD1 as a possible D gene (5 bases). The CDR3 covers 16 residues. V shed 1 base and J shed 2 bases, with 9 bases lying between them. Germline V gene lookup returns CDR1 SNHLY and CDR2 FYNNEI. The CDR3 loop reads CASSEGEGAGANVLTF. The CDR3 region has the DNA TGTGCCAGCAGTGAAGGGGAAGGGGCTGGGGCCAACGTCCTGACTTTC.

This chain uses TRBV5-1 with TRBJ2-1; D remains ambiguous. CDR1 and CDR2 from the germline V gene are SGHRS and YFSETQ. CDR3 length: 14 residues. Trimming pared 4 bases from V and 2 bases from J, leaving 10 bases between. CDR3 amino acids: CASSLDFTYNEQFF. CDR3 sequence (DNA): TGCGCCAGCAGCCTAGACTTTACCTACAATGAGCAGTTCTTC.

The chain couples TRBV6-4 to TRBJ1-5, with D possibly being TRBD1 (5 bases). The CDR3 is 14 residues long. Germline V gene sequence: CDR1 MRHNA, CDR2 SNTAGT. V was cut by 3 bases and J by 4 bases, with 10 bases left in between. CDR3 amino acids: CASSDSGGNQPQHF. In nucleotides, the CDR3 is TGTGCCAGCAGTGATTCGGGGGGTAATCAGCCCCAGCATTTT.

The chain recombines TRBV18 with TRBJ1-1, with D maybe TRBD1 (6 bases). The germline CDR1 and CDR2 sequences are KGHSH and LQKENI. V was cut by 3 bases and J by 3 bases, with 14 bases left in between. CDR3 length: 15 residues. The DNA of the CDR3 is TGTGCCAGCTCACCCACGCCGGGACACTACACTGAAGCTTTCTTT. Translated, it gives CASSPTPGHYTEAFF.

The chain combines TRBV6-1 with TRBJ2-7; TRBD1 might be the D (6 bases). There are 15 residues in the CDR3. V was trimmed by 2 bases and J by 3 bases, leaving 14 bases between them. Germline CDR1 reads MNHNS; CDR2 reads SASEGT. The chain's CDR3 is CASSEPGQPLYEQYF. Written as DNA, the CDR3 is TGTGCCAGCAGTGAACCGGGACAACCTCTCTACGAGCAGTACTTC.

The CDR3 DNA sequence: TGTGCCAGCAGTTTGGCTCCGGGACAGGGCCAAGAGACCCAGTACTTC. Translating it yields CASSLAPGQGQETQYF. The V call is TRBV27, the J call TRBJ2-5, with TRBD1 matching 9 bases. The ends lost 3 bases at V and 1 base at J; junction bases unmatched: 6. Germline V gives CDR1 MNHEY, CDR2 SMNVEV (reference sequence). CDR3 size: 16 residues.

The V and J genes are TRBV24-1 and TRBJ2-1, with no clear D. The CDR3 extends over 16 amino acids. Germline V gene data show CDR1 as KGHDR and CDR2 as SFDVKD. Trimming took off 7 bases at V and 0 bases at J, with 15 bases between the two ends. This CDR3 is CATRGSTASSYNEQFF. The CDR3 DNA follows: TGTGCCACCAGAGGTTCTACAGCCAGCTCCTACAATGAGCAGTTCTTC.

This clone was seen a handful of times. The rearrangement links TRBV4-1 to TRBJ1-3; tentative D call: TRBD1 (5 bases). The CDR3 contains 16 residues. V was cut by 4 bases and J by 0 bases, with 13 bases left in between. Germline V gene data show CDR1 as MGHRA and CDR2 as YSYEKL. The DNA of the CDR3 is TGCGCCAGCAGCCTCACCGGGGGGTCCTCTGGAAACACCATATATTTT. This sequence encodes CASSLTGGSSGNTIYF.

The V and J genes are TRBV18 and TRBJ1-5, with 8 nucleotides matching TRBD1. V dropped 0 bases and J dropped 9; count of bases not matched to a gene: 4. This CDR3 spans 14 amino acids. Germline-derived CDR1 and CDR2 are KGHSH and LQKENI. The CDR3: CASSPPTGGMPQHF. The DNA for the CDR3 is TGTGCCAGCTCACCACCTACAGGGGGGATGCCCCAGCATTTT. Full variable domain (remainder filled in from reference TRBV18 and TRBJ1-5): NAGVMQNPRHLVRRRGQEARLRCSPMKGHSHVYWYRQLPEEGLKFMVYLQKENIIDESGMPKERFSAEFPKEGPSILRIQQVVRGDSAAYFCASSPPTGGMPQHFGDGTRLSIL.